The table lists the clone carrying this T cell receptor beta chain with many counts. Its antigen is not identified. The TCR beta libraries were generated through quantitative 5'-RACE incorporating molecular barcodes. TCRdb processed the 5' RACE reads anew with MiXCR; each CDR3 protein has one entry. The top ten hold 3.5% of the sample, which has about 300,000 distinct CDR3 sequences, less than 25% seen once. The data derive from a study of CD8 T cells in ankylosing spondylitis. The study, taken as a whole, reports: Characteristic of ankylosing spondylitis blood, it appeared, was a TCR beta motif comprising several highly homologous variants.

V was pared by 3 bases and J by 7 bases, with 25 bases between. The CDR3 extends over 17 amino acids. The germline V gene has CDR1 DFQATT and CDR2 SNEGSKA (reference sequence). This chain joins TRBV20-1 and TRBJ2-1; D might be TRBD2 (7 bases). The clonotype originates from a female donor with ankylosing spondylitis or in good health (not recorded which). What was sequenced was blood, either unsorted or a sorted T cell fraction (not recorded which). The CDR3 reads CSASKRGGGGGWNEQFF. The CDR3 nucleotides are TGCAGTGCTAGCAAACGTGGGGGAGGGGGAGGCTGGAATGAGCAGTTCTTC.